This entry is about one T cell receptor (beta chain). This record comes from a study of blood T cell repertoires in COVID-19. Study-wide context: The analysed material was cDNA or gDNA that came from T cells, B-cell-depleted T cells, or PBMCs.

In the authors' methods: Amplification from reference gene primers served as the basis for estimated nucleated cell counts. The data were produced by immunoSEQ multiplex PCR, yet TCRdb's version contains in-frame clones alone and is incomplete. Clonal size and the V and J genes are those of that table, whereas D and trimming came from the DNA. The sample yields fewer than 350,000 clones, approximately 87% seen once. CDR1 MNHNS and CDR2 SASEGT come from the germline V gene. Trimming removed 3 bases from V and 4 bases from J, with 17 bases in between. The CDR3 extends over 16 amino acids. The sequencing input was peripheral blood. This sequence originates from a woman in her twenties or thirties with COVID-19, enrolled during active disease. The chain combines TRBV6-1 with TRBJ2-3; tentatively, D is TRBD1 (6 bases). CDR3 residues: CASSDRRGQQADTQYF. The CDR3 DNA reads TGTGCCAGCAGTGACCGCAGGGGACAACAGGCAGATACGCAGTATTTT.